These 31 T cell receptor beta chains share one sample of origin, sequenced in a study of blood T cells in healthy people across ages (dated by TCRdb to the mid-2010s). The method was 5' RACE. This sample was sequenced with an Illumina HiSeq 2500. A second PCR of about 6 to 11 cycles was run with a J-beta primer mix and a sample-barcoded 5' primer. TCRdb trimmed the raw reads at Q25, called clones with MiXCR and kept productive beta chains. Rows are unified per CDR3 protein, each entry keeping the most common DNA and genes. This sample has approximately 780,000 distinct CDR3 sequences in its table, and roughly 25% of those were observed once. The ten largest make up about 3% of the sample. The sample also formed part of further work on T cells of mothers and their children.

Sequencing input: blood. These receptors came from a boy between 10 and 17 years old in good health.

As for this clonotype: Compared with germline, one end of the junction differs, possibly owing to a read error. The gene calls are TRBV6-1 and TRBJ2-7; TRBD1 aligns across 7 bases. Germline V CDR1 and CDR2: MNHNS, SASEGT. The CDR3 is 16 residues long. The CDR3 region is CAGSGGGTDYPYEQYF. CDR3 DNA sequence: TGTGCCGGCAGTGGTGGTGGGACAGACTATCCCTACGAGCAGTACTTC.

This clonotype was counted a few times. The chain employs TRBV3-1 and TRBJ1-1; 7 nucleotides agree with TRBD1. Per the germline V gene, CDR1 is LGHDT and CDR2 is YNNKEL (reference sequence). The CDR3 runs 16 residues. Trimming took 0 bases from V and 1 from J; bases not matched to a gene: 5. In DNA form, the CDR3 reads TGTGCCAGCAGCCAAGATGGCAGGGGGACGAACACTGAAGCTTTCTTT. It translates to CASSQDGRGTNTEAFF.

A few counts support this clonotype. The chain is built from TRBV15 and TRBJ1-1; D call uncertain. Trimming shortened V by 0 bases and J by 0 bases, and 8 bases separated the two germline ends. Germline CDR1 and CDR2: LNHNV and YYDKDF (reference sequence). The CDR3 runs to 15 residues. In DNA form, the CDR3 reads TGTGCCACCAGCAGAGAGGTGGGGATGAACACTGAAGCTTTCTTT. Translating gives CATSREVGMNTEAFF.

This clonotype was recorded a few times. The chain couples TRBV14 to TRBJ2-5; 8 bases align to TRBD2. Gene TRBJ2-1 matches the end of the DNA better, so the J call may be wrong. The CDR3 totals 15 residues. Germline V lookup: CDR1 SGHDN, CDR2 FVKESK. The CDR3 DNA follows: TGTGCCAGCAGCCACCGGGGGGGCCGTGGGGGTGAGCAGTTCTTC. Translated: CASSHRGGRGGEQFF.

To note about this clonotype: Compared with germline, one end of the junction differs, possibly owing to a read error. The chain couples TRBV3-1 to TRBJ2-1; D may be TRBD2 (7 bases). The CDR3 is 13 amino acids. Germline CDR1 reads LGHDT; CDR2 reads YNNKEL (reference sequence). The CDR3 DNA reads TGTGCCAGCAGTAGGGGGGGGCACAATGAACAGTTCTTC. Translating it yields CASSRGGHNEQFF.

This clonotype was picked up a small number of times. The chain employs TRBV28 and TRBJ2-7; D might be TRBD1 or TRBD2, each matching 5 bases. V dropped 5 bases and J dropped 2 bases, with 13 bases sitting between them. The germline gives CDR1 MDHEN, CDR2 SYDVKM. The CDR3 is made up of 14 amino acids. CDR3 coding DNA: TGTGCCAGCAGTCCCCTGGGGGAGCCCTACGAGCAGTACTTC. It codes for CASSPLGEPYEQYF.

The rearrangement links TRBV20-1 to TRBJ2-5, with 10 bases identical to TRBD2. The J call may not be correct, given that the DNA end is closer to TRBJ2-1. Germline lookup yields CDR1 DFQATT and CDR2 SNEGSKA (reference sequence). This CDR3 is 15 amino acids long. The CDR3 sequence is CSARGSGGGVYEQFF. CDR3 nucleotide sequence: TGCAGTGCTAGAGGAAGCGGGGGGGGTGTCTATGAGCAGTTCTTC.

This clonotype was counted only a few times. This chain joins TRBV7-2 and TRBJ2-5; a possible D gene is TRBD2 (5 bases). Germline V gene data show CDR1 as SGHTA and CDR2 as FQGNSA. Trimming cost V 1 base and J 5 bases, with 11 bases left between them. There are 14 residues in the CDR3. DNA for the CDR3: TGTGCCAGCAGCTTAGAACTAGTTAGTGAGACCCAGTACTTC. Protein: CASSLELVSETQYF.

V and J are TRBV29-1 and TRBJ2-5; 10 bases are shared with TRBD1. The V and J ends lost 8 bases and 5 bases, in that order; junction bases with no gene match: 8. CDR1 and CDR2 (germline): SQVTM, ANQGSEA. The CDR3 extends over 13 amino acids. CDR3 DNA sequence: TGCAGCACAGACAGGGGGCAGGGGGAGACCCAGTACTTC. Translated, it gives CSTDRGQGETQYF.

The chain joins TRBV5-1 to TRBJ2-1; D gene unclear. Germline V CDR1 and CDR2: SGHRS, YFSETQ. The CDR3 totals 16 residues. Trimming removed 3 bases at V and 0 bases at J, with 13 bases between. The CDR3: CASSSTPEVSYNEQFF. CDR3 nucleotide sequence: TGCGCCAGCAGCTCAACTCCAGAGGTCTCCTACAATGAGCAGTTCTTC.

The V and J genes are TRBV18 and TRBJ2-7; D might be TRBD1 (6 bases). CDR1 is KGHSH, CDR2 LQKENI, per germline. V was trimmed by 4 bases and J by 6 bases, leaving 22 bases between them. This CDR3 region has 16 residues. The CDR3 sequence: CASSRYVGTSSGEQYF. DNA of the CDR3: TGTGCCAGCTCACGATATGTCGGGACATCATCTGGCGAGCAGTACTTC.

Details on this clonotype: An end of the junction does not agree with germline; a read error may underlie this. The CDR3 is CASSLRGGRANQKTQYF. CDR3 bases: TGTGCCAGCAGTTTGAGGGGTGGCAGGGCTAACCAAAAGACCCAGTACTTC. The rearrangement joins TRBV28 to TRBJ2-5; D tentatively fits TRBD1 or TRBD2 (5 bases each). The length of the CDR3 is 17 residues. Per the germline V gene, CDR1 is MDHEN and CDR2 is SYDVKM.

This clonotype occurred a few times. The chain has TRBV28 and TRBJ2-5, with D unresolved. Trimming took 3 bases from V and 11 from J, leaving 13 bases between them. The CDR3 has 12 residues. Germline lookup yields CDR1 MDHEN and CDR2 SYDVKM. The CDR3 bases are TGTGCCAGCAGTTTGCCATTCTATGAGCAGTACTTC. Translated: CASSLPFYEQYF.

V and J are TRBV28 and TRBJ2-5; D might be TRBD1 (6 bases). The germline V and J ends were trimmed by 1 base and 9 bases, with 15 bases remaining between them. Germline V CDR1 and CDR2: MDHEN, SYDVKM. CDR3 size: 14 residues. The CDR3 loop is CASSLLEDRRAQYF. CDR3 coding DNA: TGTGCCAGCAGTTTATTAGAGGACAGAAGGGCCCAGTACTTC.

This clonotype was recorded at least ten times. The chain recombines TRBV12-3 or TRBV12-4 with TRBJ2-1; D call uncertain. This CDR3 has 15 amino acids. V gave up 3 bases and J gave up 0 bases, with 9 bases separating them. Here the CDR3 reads CASSFNSGSYNEQFF. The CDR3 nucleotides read TGTGCCAGCAGTTTTAATTCCGGCTCCTACAATGAGCAGTTCTTC.

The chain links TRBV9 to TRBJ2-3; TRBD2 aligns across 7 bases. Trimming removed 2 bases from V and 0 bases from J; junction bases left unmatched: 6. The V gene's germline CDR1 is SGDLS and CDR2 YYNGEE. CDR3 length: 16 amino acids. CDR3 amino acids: CASSVRGDASTDTQYF. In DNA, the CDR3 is TGTGCCAGCAGCGTTCGGGGGGATGCTAGCACAGATACGCAGTATTTT.

For the CDR3, the DNA is TGTGCCATCAGTGTGGGGACTAGCGGGGGGCGCACAGATACGCAGTATTTT. It is translated as CAISVGTSGGRTDTQYF. This sequence joins TRBV10-3 and TRBJ2-3; 15 nucleotides line up with TRBD2. CDR3 size: 17 residues. The germline V gene encodes CDR1 ENHRY and CDR2 SYGVKD. V lost 4 bases to trimming and J lost 1 base; unmatched junction nucleotides: 3.

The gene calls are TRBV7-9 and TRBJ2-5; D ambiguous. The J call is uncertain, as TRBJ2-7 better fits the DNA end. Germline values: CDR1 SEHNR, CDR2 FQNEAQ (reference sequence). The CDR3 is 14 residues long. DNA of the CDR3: TGTGCCAGCAGCACACCGCCATTAACCTACGAGCAGTACTTC. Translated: CASSTPPLTYEQYF.

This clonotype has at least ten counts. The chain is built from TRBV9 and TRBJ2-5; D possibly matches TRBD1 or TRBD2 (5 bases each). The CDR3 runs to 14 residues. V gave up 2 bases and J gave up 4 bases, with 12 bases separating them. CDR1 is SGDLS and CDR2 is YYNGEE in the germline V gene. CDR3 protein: CASSVTGAGETQYF. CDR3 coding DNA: TGTGCCAGCAGCGTGACCGGGGCGGGAGAGACCCAGTACTTC.

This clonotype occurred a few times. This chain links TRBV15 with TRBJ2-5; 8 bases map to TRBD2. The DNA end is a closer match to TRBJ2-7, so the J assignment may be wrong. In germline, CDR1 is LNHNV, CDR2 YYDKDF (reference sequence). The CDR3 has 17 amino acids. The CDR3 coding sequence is TGTGCCACCAGCAGAGATAAAAGCGGGGGAACAACCTACGAGCAGTACTTC. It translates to CATSRDKSGGTTYEQYF.

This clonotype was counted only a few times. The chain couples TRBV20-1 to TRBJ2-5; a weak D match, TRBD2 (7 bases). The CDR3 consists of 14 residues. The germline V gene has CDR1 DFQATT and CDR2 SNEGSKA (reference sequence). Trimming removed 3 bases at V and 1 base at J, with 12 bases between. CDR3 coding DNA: TGCAGTGCTAGGGACGGGGGGCCCCAAGAGACCCAGTACTTC. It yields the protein CSARDGGPQETQYF.

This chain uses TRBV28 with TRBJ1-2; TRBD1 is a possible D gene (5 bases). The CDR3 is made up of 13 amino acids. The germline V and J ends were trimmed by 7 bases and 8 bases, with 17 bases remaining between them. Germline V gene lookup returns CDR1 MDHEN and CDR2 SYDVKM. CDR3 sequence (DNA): TGTGCCAGCACCACGGGGCCCGCGAGCGGCTACACCTTC. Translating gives CASTTGPASGYTF.

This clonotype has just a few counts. The CDR3, as DNA: TGTGCCAGCAGCCTCGGACAGTCCCCCGGTTCACCCCTCCACTTT. It translates to CASSLGQSPGSPLHF. The chain is built from TRBV7-6 and TRBJ1-6; weak D call: TRBD1 (6 bases). Germline V gives CDR1 SGHVS, CDR2 FNYEAQ. The CDR3 covers 15 residues. The V end was cut by 5 bases, the J end by 9 bases, with 17 bases between.

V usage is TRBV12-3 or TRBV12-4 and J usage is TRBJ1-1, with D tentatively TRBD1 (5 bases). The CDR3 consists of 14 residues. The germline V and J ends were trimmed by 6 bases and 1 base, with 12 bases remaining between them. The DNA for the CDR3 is TGTGCCAGCAGCGCCCGGGGGGGGAACACTGAAGCTTTCTTT. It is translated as CASSARGGNTEAFF.

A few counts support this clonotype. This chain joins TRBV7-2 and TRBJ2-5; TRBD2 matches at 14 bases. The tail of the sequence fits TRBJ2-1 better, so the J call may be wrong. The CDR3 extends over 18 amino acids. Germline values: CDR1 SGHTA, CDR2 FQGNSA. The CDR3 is CASSRGLAGVWAIPEQFF. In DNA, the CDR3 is TGTGCCAGCAGCCGGGGACTAGCGGGGGTTTGGGCAATTCCTGAGCAGTTCTTC.

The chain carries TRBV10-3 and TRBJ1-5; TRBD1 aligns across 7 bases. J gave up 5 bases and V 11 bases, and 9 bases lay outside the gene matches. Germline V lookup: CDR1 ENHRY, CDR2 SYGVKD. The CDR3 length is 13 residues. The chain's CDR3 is CASNRGRDQPQHF. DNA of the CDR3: TGTGCCTCCAACAGGGGCAGGGATCAGCCCCAGCATTTT.

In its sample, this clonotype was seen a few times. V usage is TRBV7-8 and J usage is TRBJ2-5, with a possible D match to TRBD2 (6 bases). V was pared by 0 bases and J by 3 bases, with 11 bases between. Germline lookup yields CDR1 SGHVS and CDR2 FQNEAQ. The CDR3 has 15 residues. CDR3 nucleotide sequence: TGTGCCAGCAGCTTAGCGTTACTAGCCGAAGAGACCCAGTACTTC. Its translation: CASSLALLAEETQYF.

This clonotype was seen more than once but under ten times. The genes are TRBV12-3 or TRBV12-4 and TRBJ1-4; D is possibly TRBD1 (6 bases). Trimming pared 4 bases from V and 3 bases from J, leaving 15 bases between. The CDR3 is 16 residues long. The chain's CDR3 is CASSWGQGQANEKLFF. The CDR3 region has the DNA TGTGCCAGCAGTTGGGGCCAGGGGCAGGCTAATGAAAAACTGTTTTTT.

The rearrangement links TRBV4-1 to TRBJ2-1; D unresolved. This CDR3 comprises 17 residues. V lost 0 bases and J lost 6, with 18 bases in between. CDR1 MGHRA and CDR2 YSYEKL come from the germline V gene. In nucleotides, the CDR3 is TGCGCCAGCAGCCAAGAATTGGGTTCCCTCCCACGCAATGAGCAGTTCTTC. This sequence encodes CASSQELGSLPRNEQFF.

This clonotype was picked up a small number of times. CDR3 region: CASSLDRVRDEQYF. The CDR3 nucleotides read TGCGCCAGCAGCTTGGACAGGGTTCGGGACGAGCAGTACTTC. The rearrangement uses TRBV5-1 and TRBJ2-7, with a tentative D call TRBD1 (6 bases). V lost 0 bases and J lost 5, with 12 bases in between. CDR1 is SGHRS and CDR2 is YFSETQ in the germline V gene. This CDR3 has 14 residues.

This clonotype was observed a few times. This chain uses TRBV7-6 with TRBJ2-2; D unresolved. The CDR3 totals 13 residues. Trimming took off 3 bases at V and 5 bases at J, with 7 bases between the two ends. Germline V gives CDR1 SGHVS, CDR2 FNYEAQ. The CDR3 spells CASSLLPTGELFF. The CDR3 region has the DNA TGTGCCAGCAGCTTGCTCCCTACCGGGGAGCTGTTTTTT. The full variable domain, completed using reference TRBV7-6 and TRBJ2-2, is GAGVSQSPRYKVTKRGQDVALRCDPISGHVSLYWYRQALGQGPEFLTYFNYEAQQDKSGLPNDRFSAERPEGSISTLTIQRTEQRDSAMYRCASSLLPTGELFFGEGSRLTVL.